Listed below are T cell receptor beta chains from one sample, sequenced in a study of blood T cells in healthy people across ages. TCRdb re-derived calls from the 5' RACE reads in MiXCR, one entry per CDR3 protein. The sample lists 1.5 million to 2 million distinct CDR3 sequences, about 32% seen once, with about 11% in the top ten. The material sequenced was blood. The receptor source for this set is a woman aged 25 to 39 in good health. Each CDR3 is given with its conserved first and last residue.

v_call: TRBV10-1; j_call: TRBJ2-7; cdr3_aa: CASSDQVAYEQYF
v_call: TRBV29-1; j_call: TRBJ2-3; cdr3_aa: CSVSGKSTDTQYF
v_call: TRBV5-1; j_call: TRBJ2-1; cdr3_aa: CASSLGSGAFDNEQFF
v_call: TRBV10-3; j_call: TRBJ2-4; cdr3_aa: CTISTGIPKNIQYF
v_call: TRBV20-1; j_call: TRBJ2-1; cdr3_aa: CSEGQSGTEQFF
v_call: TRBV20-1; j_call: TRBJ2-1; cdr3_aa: CSANRVTSGVYNEQFF
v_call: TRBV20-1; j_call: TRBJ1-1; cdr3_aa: CSAGGLPGLKNTEAFF
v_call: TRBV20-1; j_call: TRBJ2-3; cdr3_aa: CSHKDLDTDTQYF
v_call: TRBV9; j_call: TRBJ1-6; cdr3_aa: CASSARARGDSPLHF
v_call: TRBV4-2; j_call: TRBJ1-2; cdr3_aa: CASSQVPPAQGYGYTF
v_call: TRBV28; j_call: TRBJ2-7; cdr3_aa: CASSRRQGLSYEQYF
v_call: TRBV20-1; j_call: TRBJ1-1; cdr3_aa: CSATTTNTEAFF
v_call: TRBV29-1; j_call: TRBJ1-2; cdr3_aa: CSVEERGRQYNYGYTF
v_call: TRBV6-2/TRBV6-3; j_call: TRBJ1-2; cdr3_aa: CASSYSVGRADGYTF
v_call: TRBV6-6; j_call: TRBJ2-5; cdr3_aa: CASSYSAGGKETQYF
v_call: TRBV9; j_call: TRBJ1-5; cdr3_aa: CASSVGFNSNQPQHF
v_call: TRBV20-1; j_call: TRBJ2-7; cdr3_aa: CSARDGTSGRGYEQYF
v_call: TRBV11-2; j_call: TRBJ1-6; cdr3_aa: CASSFGQGANSPLHF
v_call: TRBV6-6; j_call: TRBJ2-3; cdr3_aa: CASSTPSNTQYF
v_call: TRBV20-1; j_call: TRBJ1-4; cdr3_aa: CSPSPGQGTEKRFF
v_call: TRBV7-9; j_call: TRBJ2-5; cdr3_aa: CASSSTPWAVIQETQYF
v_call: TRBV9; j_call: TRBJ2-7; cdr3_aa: CASSPEVQGAYEQYF
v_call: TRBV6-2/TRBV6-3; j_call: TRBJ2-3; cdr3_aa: CASSRLVAGSGTQYF
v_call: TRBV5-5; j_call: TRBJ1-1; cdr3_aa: CASRWNSPNTEAFF
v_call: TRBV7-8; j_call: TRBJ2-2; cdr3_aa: CASSLRAVNTGELFF
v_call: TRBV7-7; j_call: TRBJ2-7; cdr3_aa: CASSLDEGSAYEQYF
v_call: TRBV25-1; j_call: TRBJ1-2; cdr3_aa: CASRRGLDYGYTF
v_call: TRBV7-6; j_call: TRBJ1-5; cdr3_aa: CASSQNNQPQHF
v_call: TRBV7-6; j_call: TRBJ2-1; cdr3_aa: CASSSAAGGYANEQFF
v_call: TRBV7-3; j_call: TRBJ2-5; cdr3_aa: CASSLTPGSQETQYF
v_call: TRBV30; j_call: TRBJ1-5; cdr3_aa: CAWSRQGGQPQHF
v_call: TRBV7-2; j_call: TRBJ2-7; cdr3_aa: CASSSHTTRGPYEQYF
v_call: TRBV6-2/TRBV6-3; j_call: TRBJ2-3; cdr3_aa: CASTGSGGADTQYF